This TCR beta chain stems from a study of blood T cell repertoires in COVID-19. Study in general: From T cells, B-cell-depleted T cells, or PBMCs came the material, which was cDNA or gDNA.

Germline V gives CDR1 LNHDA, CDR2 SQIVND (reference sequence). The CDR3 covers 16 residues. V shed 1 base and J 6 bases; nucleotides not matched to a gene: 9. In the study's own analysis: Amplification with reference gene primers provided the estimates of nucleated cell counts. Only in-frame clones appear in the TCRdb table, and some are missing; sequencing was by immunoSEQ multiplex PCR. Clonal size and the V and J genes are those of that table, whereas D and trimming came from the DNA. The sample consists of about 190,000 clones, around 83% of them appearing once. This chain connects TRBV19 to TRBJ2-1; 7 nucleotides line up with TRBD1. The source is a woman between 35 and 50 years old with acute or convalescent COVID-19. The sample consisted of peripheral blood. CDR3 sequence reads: CASSIATGVRGNEQFF. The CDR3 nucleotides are TGTGCCAGTAGTATAGCCACAGGGGTACGGGGCAATGAGCAGTTCTTC.